This T cell receptor beta chain was captured in a study of T cell changes during pregnancy in multiple sclerosis. TCRdb keeps only in-frame clones here, not all; method: immunoSEQ multiplex PCR. Counted here are roughly 55,000 clones, roughly 90% occurring once; the ten biggest clones make up about 0.18%. Germline CDR1 and CDR2: KGHSH and LQKENI. The V and J ends lost 5 bases and 4 bases, in that order; junction bases with no gene match: 9. CDR3 length: 16 amino acids. The sequence derives from a female donor in good health, enrolled as a control in a pregnancy study. Material: CD4+ T cells from peripheral blood mononuclear cells, obtained after pregnancy. The chain links TRBV18 to TRBJ1-3; 9 bases align to TRBD1. CDR3 sequence reads: CASSANRGQGGNTIYF. The DNA of the CDR3 is TGTGCCAGCTCAGCAAACAGGGGGCAAGGAGGAAACACCATATATTTT.